Below, one TCR beta chain is given with its context. The specificity of this receptor is unknown. No per-base quality is available; no much larger clone lies one base away. These data belong to a study of brain T cells in children with intractable seizures (dated by TCRdb to about 2021). For the wider study: Resected brain tissue from 50 or so pediatric epilepsy surgery cases was initially screened for immune gene transcripts with a NanoString immunology panel. Among the roughly twelve selected surgery cases, eight also had pre-surgery blood sequenced, leaving four with brain tissue only.

The sample's time point label is to be understood as: resected brain tissue, or blood drawn just prior to surgery. Surgery cases with the highest brain T cell transcript signatures were selected for TCR beta chain sequencing of brain tissue and, where available, blood. Before surgery, patients had received at least one anti-epileptic drug. The TCR-sequenced patients were children whose drug-resistant epilepsy was caused by tuberous sclerosis complex, focal cortical dysplasia, Rasmussen encephalitis or hemimegalencephaly. Brain samples consisted of frozen blocks of fresh involved resected tissue obtained at epilepsy surgery. The Monarch genomic DNA purification kit was used to extract bulk genomic DNA from unsorted brain tissue and whole blood. The study at large found these results: Viral specificity was inferred only from CDR3 sequence similarity, and patients' HCMV serostatus was unknown. Sequencing depth differed between pre- and post-surgery blood, so clones missing from the pre-surgery sample may reflect undersampling. Top 50 brain clonotypes included public and private clones; each case's most abundant public CDR3 closely resembled known HCMV, EBV or influenza A epitope-specific CDR3s.

TCR beta chain sequences were generated from genomic DNA using the immunoSEQ assay. In the paper's pipeline: Any CDR3 sequence that did not begin with the conserved framework cysteine at position 104 was removed by hand. To get clonality, the normalized Shannon's Diversity Index was subtracted from one, giving values from 0 (maximal diversity) to 1 (oligoclonal). Differences in the frequency of the same CDR3 between samples, such as brain versus blood, were assessed with chi-squared comparison-of-proportions tests. Public clonotypes were identified by searching immuneACCESS, and similarity to known antiviral clonotypes was assessed with the VDJdb browser. TCRdb mirrors the immuneACCESS table, restricted to in-frame sequences. Some clones are absent from its copies; in checked studies, under half trace to an unresolved V gene, and the reason for the others is unknown. That table gives V, J and clone size, and the DNA gave D and trimming. The sample table shows more than 3,500 clones, and around 73% are seen once. The leading ten clones occupy 50% of the sample.

Looking up the germline V gene yields CDR1 LGHNT and CDR2 FRNRAP. V loses 5 bases, J loses 9 bases, and the germline ends lie 14 bases apart. Its CDR3 holds 13 amino acids, cysteine through phenylalanine. The entry retains the CDR3 DNA only, 39 bases that are in frame from base 1. The specimen was resected brain tissue, collected at surgery. The receptor was isolated from a girl aged 2 to 10 with Rasmussen encephalitis and intractable seizures. The sequence is built from TRBV12-5 and TRBJ2-1, with no D gene named confidently. The CDR3 protein is CASGLPRPGEQFF. The nucleotides read TGTGCTAGTGGTCTCCCCCGGCCGGGTGAGCAGTTCTTC.